This record looks at one T cell receptor beta chain sequence and its context. Trimming took off 3 bases at V and 8 bases at J, with 8 bases between the two ends. This CDR3 comprises 12 residues. The germline gives CDR1 KGHSH, CDR2 LQKENI. Two negative PCRs, clearance, or symptom resolution were required of recovered Cohort 3 donors. This record comes from a study of blood T cell repertoires in COVID-19. Here immunoSEQ multiplex PCR was the method, and the copy in TCRdb shows in-frame clones only, minus some. This table holds a few hundred thousand clones, about nine tenths found once. V is TRBV18 and J is TRBJ1-3; no reliable D call. This TCR was sampled from a woman under 30 who had recovered from COVID-19. Material: PBMCs or T cells enriched from blood (not recorded which). CDR3 sequence: CASSPTGDTIYF. The CDR3 DNA is TGTGCCAGCTCACCCACCGGGGACACCATATATTTT.